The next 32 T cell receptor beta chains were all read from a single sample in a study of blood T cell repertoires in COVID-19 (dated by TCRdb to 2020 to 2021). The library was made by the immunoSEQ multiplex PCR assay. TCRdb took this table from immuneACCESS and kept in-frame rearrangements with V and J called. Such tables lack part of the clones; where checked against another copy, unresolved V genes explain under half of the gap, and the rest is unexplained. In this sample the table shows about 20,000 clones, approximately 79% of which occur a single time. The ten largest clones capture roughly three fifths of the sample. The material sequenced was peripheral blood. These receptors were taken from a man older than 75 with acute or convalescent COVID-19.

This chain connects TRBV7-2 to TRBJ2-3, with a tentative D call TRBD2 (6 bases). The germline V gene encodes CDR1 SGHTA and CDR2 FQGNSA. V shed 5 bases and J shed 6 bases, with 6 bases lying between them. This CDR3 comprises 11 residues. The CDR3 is CASSGGDTQYF. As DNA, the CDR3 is TGTGCCAGCAGCGGGGGGGATACGCAGTATTTT.

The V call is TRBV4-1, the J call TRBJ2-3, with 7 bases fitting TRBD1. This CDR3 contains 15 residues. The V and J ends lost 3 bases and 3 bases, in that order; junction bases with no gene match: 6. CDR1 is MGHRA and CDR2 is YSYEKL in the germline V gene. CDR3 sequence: CASSHHGTATDTQYF. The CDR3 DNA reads TGCGCCAGCAGCCATCACGGGACAGCTACAGATACGCAGTATTTT.

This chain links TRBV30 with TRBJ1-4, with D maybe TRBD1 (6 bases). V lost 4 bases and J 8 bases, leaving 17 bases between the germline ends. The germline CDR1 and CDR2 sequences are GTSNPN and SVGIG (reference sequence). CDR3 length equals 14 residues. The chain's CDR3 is CAWTKGGGNEKLFF. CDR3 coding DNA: TGTGCCTGGACCAAAGGGGGGGGGAACGAAAAACTGTTTTTT.

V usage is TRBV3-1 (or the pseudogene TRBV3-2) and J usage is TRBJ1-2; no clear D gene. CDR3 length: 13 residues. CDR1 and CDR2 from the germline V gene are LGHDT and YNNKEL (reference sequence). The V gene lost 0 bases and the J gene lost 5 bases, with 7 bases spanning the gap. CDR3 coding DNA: TGTGCCAGCAGCCAAGACGTCGAGTATGGCTACACCTTC. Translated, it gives CASSQDVEYGYTF.

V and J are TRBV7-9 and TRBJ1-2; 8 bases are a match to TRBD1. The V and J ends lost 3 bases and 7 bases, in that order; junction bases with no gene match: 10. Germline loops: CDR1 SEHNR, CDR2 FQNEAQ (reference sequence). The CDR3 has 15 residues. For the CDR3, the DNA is TGTGCCAGCAGCTTCAGGGGGCGCGAGGTCGGTGGCTACACCTTC. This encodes CASSFRGREVGGYTF.

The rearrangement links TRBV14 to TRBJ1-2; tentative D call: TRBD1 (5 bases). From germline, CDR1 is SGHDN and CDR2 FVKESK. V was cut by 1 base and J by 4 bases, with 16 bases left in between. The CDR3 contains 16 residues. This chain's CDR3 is CASSQVGRRGGYGYTF. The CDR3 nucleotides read TGTGCCAGCAGCCAAGTAGGTCGAAGGGGTGGCTATGGCTACACCTTC.

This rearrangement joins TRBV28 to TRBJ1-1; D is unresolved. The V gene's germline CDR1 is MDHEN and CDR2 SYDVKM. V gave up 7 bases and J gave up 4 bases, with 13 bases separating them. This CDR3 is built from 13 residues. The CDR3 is CASIPRQPTEAFF. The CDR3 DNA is TGTGCCAGCATCCCCAGGCAGCCCACTGAAGCTTTCTTT.

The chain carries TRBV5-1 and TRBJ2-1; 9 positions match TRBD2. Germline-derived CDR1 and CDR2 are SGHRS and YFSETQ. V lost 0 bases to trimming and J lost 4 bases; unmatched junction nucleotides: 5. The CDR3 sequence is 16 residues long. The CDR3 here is CASSLVASGVYNEQFF. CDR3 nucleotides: TGCGCCAGCAGCTTGGTGGCTAGCGGGGTGTACAATGAGCAGTTCTTC.

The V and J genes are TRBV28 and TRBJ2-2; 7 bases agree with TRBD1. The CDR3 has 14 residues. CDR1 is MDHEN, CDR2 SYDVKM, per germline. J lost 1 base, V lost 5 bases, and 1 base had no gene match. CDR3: CASSRQGNTGELFF. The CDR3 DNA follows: TGTGCCAGCAGTCGACAGGGGAACACCGGGGAGCTGTTTTTT.

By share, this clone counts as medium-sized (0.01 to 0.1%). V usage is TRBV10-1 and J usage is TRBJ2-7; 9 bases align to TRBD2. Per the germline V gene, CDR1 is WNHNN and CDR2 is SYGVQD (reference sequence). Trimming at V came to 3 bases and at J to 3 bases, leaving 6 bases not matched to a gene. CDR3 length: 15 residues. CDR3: CASSEWVAGVYEQYF. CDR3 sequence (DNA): TGCGCCAGCAGTGAATGGGTAGCGGGAGTCTACGAGCAGTACTTC.

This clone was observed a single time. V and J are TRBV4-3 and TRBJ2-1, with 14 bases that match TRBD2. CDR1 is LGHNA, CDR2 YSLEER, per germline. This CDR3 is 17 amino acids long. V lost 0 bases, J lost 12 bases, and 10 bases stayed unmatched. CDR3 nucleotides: TGCGCCAGCAGCCAAGATACGGCGACTAGCGGGAGGGCGAGGCAGTTCTTC. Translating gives CASSQDTATSGRARQFF.

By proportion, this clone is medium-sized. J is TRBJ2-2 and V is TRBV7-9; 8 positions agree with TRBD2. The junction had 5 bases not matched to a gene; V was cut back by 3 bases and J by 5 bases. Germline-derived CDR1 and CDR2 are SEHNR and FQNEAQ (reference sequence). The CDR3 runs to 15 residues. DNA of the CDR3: TGTGCCAGCAGCTTGGGGACTAGTGAGACCGGGGAGCTGTTTTTT. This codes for CASSLGTSETGELFF. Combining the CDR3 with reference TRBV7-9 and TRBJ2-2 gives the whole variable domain DTGVSQNPRHKITKRGQNVTFRCDPISEHNRLYWYRQTLGQGPEFLTYFQNEAQLEKSRLLSDRFSAERPKGSFSTLEIQRTEQGDSAMYLCASSLGTSETGELFFGEGSRLTVL.

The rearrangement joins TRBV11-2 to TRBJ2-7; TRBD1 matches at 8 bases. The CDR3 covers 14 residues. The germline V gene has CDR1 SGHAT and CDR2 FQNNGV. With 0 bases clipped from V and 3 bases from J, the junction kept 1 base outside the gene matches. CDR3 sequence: CASSLDGTGYEQYV. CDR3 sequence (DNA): TGTGCCAGCAGCTTAGATGGGACAGGCTACGAGCAGTACGTC.

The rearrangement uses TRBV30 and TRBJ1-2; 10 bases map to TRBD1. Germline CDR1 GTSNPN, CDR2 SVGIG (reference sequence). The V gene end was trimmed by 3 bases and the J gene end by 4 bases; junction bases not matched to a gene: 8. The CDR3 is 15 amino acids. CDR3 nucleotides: TGTGCCTGGAGCCCGACAGGGGGCTTGAGCTATGGCTACACCTTC. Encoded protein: CAWSPTGGLSYGYTF.

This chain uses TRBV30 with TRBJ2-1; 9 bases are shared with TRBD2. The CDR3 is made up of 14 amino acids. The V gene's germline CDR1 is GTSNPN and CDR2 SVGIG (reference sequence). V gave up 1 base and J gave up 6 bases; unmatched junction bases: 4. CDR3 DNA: TGTGCCTGGAGTGGCGGGAGGGGGCTCAATGAGCAGTTCTTC. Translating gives CAWSGGRGLNEQFF.

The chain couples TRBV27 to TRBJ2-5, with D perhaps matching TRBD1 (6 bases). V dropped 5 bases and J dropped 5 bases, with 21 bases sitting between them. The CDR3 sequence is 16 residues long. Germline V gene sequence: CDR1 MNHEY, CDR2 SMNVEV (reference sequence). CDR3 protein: CASSGRVMGARETQYF. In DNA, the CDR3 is TGTGCCAGCAGTGGAAGGGTTATGGGGGCGCGGGAGACCCAGTACTTC.

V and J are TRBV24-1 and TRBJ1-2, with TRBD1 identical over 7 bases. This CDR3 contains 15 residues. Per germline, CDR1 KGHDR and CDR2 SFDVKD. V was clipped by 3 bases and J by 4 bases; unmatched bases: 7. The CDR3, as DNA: TGTGCCACCAGTGATAAATCACAGGGGACCTATGGCTACACCTTC. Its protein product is CATSDKSQGTYGYTF.

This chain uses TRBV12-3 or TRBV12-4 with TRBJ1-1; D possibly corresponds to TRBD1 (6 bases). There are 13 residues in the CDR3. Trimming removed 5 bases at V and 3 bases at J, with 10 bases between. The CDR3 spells CASSQYRDTEAFF. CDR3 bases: TGTGCCAGCAGTCAATACAGGGACACTGAAGCTTTCTTT.

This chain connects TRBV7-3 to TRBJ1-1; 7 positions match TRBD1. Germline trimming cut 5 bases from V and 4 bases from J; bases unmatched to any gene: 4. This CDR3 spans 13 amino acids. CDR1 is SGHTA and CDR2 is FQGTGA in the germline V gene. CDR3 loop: CASSLTGPTEAFF. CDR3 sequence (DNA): TGTGCCAGCAGCCTGACAGGGCCCACTGAAGCTTTCTTT.

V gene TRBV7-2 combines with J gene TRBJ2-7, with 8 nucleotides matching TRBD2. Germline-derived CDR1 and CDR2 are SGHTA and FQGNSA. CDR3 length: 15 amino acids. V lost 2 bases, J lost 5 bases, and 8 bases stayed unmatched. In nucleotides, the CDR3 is TGTGCCAGCAGCTTACGAGCGGGAGAAAACAACGAGCAGTACGTC. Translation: CASSLRAGENNEQYV.

This CDR3 is CASSLDQGPGGYTF. The CDR3 region has the DNA TGTGCCAGCAGCTTAGACCAGGGGCCTGGGGGCTACACCTTC. J is TRBJ1-2 and V is TRBV7-9; D is perhaps TRBD1 (6 bases). The V end was cut by 1 base, the J end by 8 bases, with 14 bases between. The germline gives CDR1 SEHNR, CDR2 FQNEAQ (reference sequence). The CDR3 totals 14 residues.

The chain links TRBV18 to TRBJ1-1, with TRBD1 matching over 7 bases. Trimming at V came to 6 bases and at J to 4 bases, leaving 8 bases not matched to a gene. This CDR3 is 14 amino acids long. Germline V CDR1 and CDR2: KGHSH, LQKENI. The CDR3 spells CASSATGTGTEAFF. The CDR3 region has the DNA TGTGCCAGCTCGGCGACAGGGACGGGCACTGAAGCTTTCTTT.

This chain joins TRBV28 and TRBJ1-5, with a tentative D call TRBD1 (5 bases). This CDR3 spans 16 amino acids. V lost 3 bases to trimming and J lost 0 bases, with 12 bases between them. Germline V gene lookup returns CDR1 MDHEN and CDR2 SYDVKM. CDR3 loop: CASSFERGYSNQPQHF. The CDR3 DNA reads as TGTGCCAGCAGTTTCGAAAGGGGTTATAGCAATCAGCCCCAGCATTTT. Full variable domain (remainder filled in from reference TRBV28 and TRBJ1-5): DVKVTQSSRYLVKRTGEKVFLECVQDMDHENMFWYRQDPGLGLRLIYFSYDVKMKEKGDIPEGYSVSREKKERFSLILESASTNQTSMYLCASSFERGYSNQPQHFGDGTRLSIL.

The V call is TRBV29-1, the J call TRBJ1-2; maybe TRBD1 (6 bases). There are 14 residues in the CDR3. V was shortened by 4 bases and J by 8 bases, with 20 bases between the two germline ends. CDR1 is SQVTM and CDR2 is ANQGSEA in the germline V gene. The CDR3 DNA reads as TGCAGCGTTGTCGAGGGGGTGGTCTGGGGCGGCTACACCTTC. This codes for CSVVEGVVWGGYTF.

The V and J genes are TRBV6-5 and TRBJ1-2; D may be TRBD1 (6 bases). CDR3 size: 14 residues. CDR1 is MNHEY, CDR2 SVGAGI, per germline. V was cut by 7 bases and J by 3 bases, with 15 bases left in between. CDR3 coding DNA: TGTGCCAGCAAACTAGGGGGGGGAGACTATGGCTACACCTTC. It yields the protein CASKLGGGDYGYTF.

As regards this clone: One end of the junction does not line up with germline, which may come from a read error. The CDR3 sequence is CASSPFRGTEAFF. The CDR3 region has the DNA TGTGCTAGCAGCCCCTTCCGGGGCACTGAAGCTTTCTTT. This sequence joins TRBV7-7 and TRBJ1-1; D is undetermined. The length of the CDR3 is 13 residues. Germline V gene sequence: CDR1 SSHAT, CDR2 FNYEAQ (reference sequence).

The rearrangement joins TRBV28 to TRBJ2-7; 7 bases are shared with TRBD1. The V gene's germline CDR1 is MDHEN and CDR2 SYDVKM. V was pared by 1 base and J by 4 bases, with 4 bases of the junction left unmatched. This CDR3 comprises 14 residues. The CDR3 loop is CASSLLGQRYEQYF. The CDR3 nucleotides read TGTGCCAGCAGTTTATTGGGACAGAGATACGAGCAGTACTTC.

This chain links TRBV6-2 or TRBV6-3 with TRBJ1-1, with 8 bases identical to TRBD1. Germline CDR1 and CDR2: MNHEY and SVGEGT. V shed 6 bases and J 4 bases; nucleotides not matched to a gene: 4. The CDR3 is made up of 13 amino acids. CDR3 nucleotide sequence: TGTGCCAGCAGCCGACAGGGGTTCACTGAAGCTTTCTTT. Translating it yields CASSRQGFTEAFF.

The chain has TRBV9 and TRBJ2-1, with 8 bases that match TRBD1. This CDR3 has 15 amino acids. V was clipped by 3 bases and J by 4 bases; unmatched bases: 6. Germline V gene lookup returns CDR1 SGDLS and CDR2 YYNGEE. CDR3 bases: TGTGCCAGCAGCGCCTGGGACAGGTCTTACAATGAGCAGTTCTTC. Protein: CASSAWDRSYNEQFF.

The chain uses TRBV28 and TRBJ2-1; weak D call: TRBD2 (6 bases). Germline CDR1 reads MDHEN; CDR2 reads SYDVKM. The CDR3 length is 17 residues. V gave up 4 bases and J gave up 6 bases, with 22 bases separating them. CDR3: CASSSQLGTYSSNEQFF. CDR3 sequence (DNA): TGTGCCAGCAGTTCGCAATTGGGGACTTATTCTAGCAATGAGCAGTTCTTC. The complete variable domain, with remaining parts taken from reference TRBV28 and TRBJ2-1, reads DVKVTQSSRYLVKRTGEKVFLECVQDMDHENMFWYRQDPGLGLRLIYFSYDVKMKEKGDIPEGYSVSREKKERFSLILESASTNQTSMYLCASSSQLGTYSSNEQFFGPGTRLTVL.

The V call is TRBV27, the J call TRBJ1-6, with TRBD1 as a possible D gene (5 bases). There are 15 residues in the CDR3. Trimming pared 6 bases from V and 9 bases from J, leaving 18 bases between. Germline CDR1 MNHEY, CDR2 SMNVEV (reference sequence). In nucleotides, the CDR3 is TGTGCCAGCAGCCGTACAGGCCCTGAGACTTCACCCCTCCACTTT. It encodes CASSRTGPETSPLHF.

The CDR3 region is CASSYRGGYEQYF. CDR3 DNA sequence: TGTGCCAGCAGTTACCGGGGTGGCTACGAGCAGTACTTC. V and J are TRBV6-5 and TRBJ2-7; D may be TRBD2 (5 bases). Per the germline V gene, CDR1 is MNHEY and CDR2 is SVGAGI. The CDR3 is 13 residues long. The V gene lost 2 bases and the J gene lost 3 bases, with 8 bases spanning the gap.